These 27 T cell receptor beta chains share one sample of origin, sequenced in a study of regulatory T cells in long-lasting Graves disease. Researchers made TCR beta libraries by using iRepertoire HTBI primers and running Arm-PCR on CDR3 regions. TCRdb re-called the multiplex PCR reads through MiXCR, storing one row per CDR3 protein. The sample lists fewer than 600,000 distinct CDR3 sequences; around a fifth were seen once. Time point defined: persistent/refractory GD, antithyroid drugs over 5 years with positive TRAb. Extracted PBMC RNA gave rise to the TCR library. This material consisted of peripheral blood mononuclear cells (PBMCs), taken when the disease was refractory, from a patient treated with antithyroid drugs. Every receptor here comes from a female donor with Graves disease.

The sample holds many counts of this clonotype. V gene TRBV20-1 combines with J gene TRBJ2-2, with TRBD2 matching 11 bases. Losses at the gene ends were 7 bases for V and 3 bases for J; bases not matched to a gene: 7. The CDR3 consists of 15 residues. Germline CDR1 DFQATT, CDR2 SNEGSKA (reference sequence). The CDR3 loop is CSGLAGPLDTGELFF. The CDR3 nucleotides read TGCAGTGGACTAGCGGGGCCCCTAGACACCGGGGAGCTGTTTTTT.

The rearrangement joins TRBV29-1 to TRBJ2-7; TRBD2 agrees at 9 bases. The CDR3 has 14 amino acids. CDR1 and CDR2 from the germline V gene are SQVTM and ANQGSEA. With 2 bases clipped from V and 1 base from J, the junction kept 3 bases outside the gene matches. The CDR3 DNA sequence: TGCAGCGTTGAAAAGCTAGCGGGGTCCTACGAGCAGTACTTC. Its translation: CSVEKLAGSYEQYF.

This clonotype occurred a few times. V and J are TRBV6-4 and TRBJ1-5; D unclear. The CDR3 consists of 17 residues. V gave up 4 bases and J gave up 4 bases, with 20 bases separating them. CDR1 and CDR2 (germline): MRHNA, SNTAGT. CDR3 DNA: TGTGCCAGCAGTGTCTCGGCCACCGACGGAGGTAATCAGCCCCAGCATTTT. Residues: CASSVSATDGGNQPQHF.

The rearrangement joins TRBV7-6 to TRBJ2-7, with D perhaps being TRBD1 or TRBD2 (6 bases each). Trimming stripped 4 bases from V and 5 bases from J, with 15 bases between. CDR3 length: 14 amino acids. The V gene's germline CDR1 is SGHVS and CDR2 FNYEAQ. CDR3 region: CASSSSSGANEQYF. DNA of the CDR3: TGTGCCAGCAGCTCCTCGTCGGGGGCAAACGAGCAGTACTTC.

The V call is TRBV30, the J call TRBJ2-7; 9 bases fit TRBD1. Germline V CDR1 and CDR2: GTSNPN, SVGIG (reference sequence). This CDR3 contains 14 residues. The junction had 6 bases not matched to a gene; V was cut back by 1 base and J by 5 bases. The CDR3 is CAWSGGTGKNEQYF. CDR3 DNA sequence: TGTGCCTGGAGTGGGGGGACAGGGAAAAACGAGCAGTACTTC. Looking up the rest from reference TRBV30 and TRBJ2-7 gives the full variable domain: SQTIHQWPATLVQPVGSPLSLECTVEGTSNPNLYWYRQAAGRGLQLLFYSVGIGQISSEVPQNLSASRPQDRQFILSSKKLLLSDSGFYLCAWSGGTGKNEQYFGPGTRLTVT.

The sample holds many counts of this clonotype. CDR3 amino acids: CSVVNTEAFF. Written as DNA, the CDR3 is TGCAGCGTCGTTAACACTGAAGCTTTCTTT. The chain couples TRBV29-1 to TRBJ1-1, with no clear D. Germline loops: CDR1 SQVTM, CDR2 ANQGSEA. Trimming took off 6 bases at V and 2 bases at J, with 4 bases between the two ends. The length of the CDR3 is 10 residues.

Concerning this clonotype itself: It may be a read error: a sequence one base away is much more abundant. The V gene is TRBV14, the J gene TRBJ2-5, with TRBD1 identical over 8 bases. The V gene end was trimmed by 3 bases and the J gene end by 4 bases; junction bases not matched to a gene: 10. Germline CDR1 is SGHDN and CDR2 is FVKESK. The CDR3 is 16 residues long. The CDR3: CASSHGQGLSRETQYF. The CDR3 DNA follows: TGTGCCAGCAGCCATGGACAGGGCCTATCGCGAGAGACCCAGTACTTC.

The chain couples TRBV11-3 to TRBJ1-1; D is ambiguous. The CDR3 has 15 residues. Deletions cut 0 bases from V and 0 bases from J, with 8 bases between. CDR1 is SGHNT and CDR2 is YENEEA in the germline V gene. The CDR3, as DNA: TGTGCCAGCAGCTTAGAATGGTCAGTGAACACTGAAGCTTTCTTT. The encoded protein is CASSLEWSVNTEAFF. Full variable domain (missing parts from reference TRBV11-3 and TRBJ1-1): EAGVVQSPRYKIIEKKQPVAFWCNPISGHNTLYWYLQNLGQGPELLIRYENEEAVDDSQLPKDRFSAERLKGVDSTLKIQPAELGDSAVYLCASSLEWSVNTEAFFGQGTRLTVV.

Of note for this clonotype: Being one base from a much bigger clone, this may be a read error. In DNA form, the CDR3 reads TGTACCAGTAGTACCCACAGGGAATACGAGACCCAGTACTTC. As protein: CTSSTHREYETQYF. This rearrangement joins TRBV7-2 to TRBJ2-5; D may be TRBD1 (6 bases). CDR1 and CDR2 from the germline V gene are SGHTA and FQGNSA. This CDR3 spans 14 amino acids. V was clipped by 9 bases and J by 5 bases, with 19 bases between them.

In this sample, this clonotype turned up a few times. The CDR3 DNA sequence: TGTGCCAGCAGTTACTCGCGGACAGGGCCCAGGTCACCCCTCCACTTT. This encodes CASSYSRTGPRSPLHF. The chain joins TRBV6-5 to TRBJ1-6; TRBD1 matches at 8 bases. The CDR3 has 16 residues. Germline trimming cut 0 bases from V and 10 bases from J; bases unmatched to any gene: 8. Germline values: CDR1 MNHEY, CDR2 SVGAGI.

This clonotype came up many times. This chain links TRBV28 with TRBJ2-2; D might be TRBD2 (7 bases). This CDR3 is built from 16 residues. Trimming stripped 2 bases from V and 1 base from J, with 11 bases between. From germline, CDR1 is MDHEN and CDR2 SYDVKM. The CDR3 loop reads CASSLGGARNTGELFF. Written as DNA, the CDR3 is TGTGCCAGCAGTTTAGGGGGGGCCAGGAACACCGGGGAGCTGTTTTTT.

In this sample, this clonotype turned up many times. This chain uses TRBV5-6 with TRBJ1-4; D remains unclear. Germline V CDR1 and CDR2: SGHDT, YYEEEE. CDR3 size: 14 residues. Deletions cut 1 base from V and 8 bases from J, with 12 bases between. The CDR3 nucleotides are TGTGCCAGCAGCTTGAGGAGAGACGGCGAAAAACTGTTTTTT. This gives the protein CASSLRRDGEKLFF.

This clonotype was found a few times. The chain is built from TRBV5-1 and TRBJ2-7; 9 positions agree with TRBD2. The CDR3 is 14 amino acids. Germline values: CDR1 SGHRS, CDR2 YFSETQ. The J segment lost 4 bases and the V segment lost 0 bases, leaving 2 bases of the junction unmatched. CDR3 region: CASSLGLAEYEQYF. DNA for the CDR3: TGCGCCAGCAGCTTGGGACTAGCGGAGTACGAGCAGTACTTC.

This clonotype was counted ten times or more. The chain uses TRBV28 and TRBJ2-7; D is unclear. CDR1 MDHEN and CDR2 SYDVKM come from the germline V gene. V lost 1 base and J lost 7, with 8 bases in between. The CDR3 is 12 residues long. CDR3 loop: CASSLLGGEQYF. CDR3 DNA: TGTGCCAGCAGTTTATTAGGTGGGGAGCAGTACTTC.

Points on this clonotype: A much bigger clone sits one base away, suggesting this may be a read error. The rearrangement links TRBV3-1 to TRBJ1-4; D unclear. The CDR3 sequence is 15 residues long. The ends were cut back, 1 base at V and 4 bases at J, with 10 bases in the middle. The germline V gene encodes CDR1 LGHDT and CDR2 YNNKEL (reference sequence). CDR3 amino acids: CASSQGSSFNEKLFF. The DNA of the CDR3 is TGTGCCAGCAGCCAAGGATCCAGTTTTAATGAAAAACTGTTTTTT.

A note on this clonotype: Relative to the germline gene, one junction end is altered; a read error may explain this. The chain couples TRBV7-9 to TRBJ1-6, with 8 bases fitting TRBD1. CDR1 SEHNR and CDR2 FQNEAQ come from the germline V gene (reference sequence). CDR3 length equals 14 residues. The DNA for the CDR3 is TGCGCCAGCAGCCTGACAGGGGCTAATTCACCCCTCCACTTT. Its protein is CASSLTGANSPLHF.

The J gene is TRBJ2-7, the V gene TRBV5-1; D is unclear. V was trimmed by 3 bases and J by 7 bases, leaving 23 bases between them. The length of the CDR3 is 16 residues. Germline V gene data show CDR1 as SGHRS and CDR2 as YFSETQ. This CDR3 is CASSSGKVTPRFEQYF. CDR3 coding DNA: TGCGCCAGCAGCTCGGGCAAGGTTACCCCCCGCTTTGAGCAGTACTTC.

This clonotype was recorded at least ten times. The DNA for the CDR3 is TGTGCCAGCTCCCCGCCTGGGGTCTACTCCGCCCCCAGAGGGTACTTC. It yields the protein CASSPPGVYSAPRGYF. V usage is TRBV2 and J usage is TRBJ2-7; D gene unclear. Germline-derived CDR1 and CDR2 are SNHLY and FYNNEI. Trimming left V 8 bases short and J 12 bases short, with 32 bases between. The CDR3 covers 16 residues.

This clonotype was seen more than once but under ten times. The chain uses TRBV19 and TRBJ1-2; a weak D match, TRBD1 (6 bases). The CDR3 is made up of 12 amino acids. From germline, CDR1 is LNHDA and CDR2 SQIVND (reference sequence). Trimming stripped 5 bases from V and 8 bases from J, with 12 bases between. The CDR3 DNA is TGTGCCAGTAGTTTCCCGACAGGAGGCTACACCTTC. The encoded protein is CASSFPTGGYTF.

V usage is TRBV7-2 and J usage is TRBJ2-7; 7 bases are shared with TRBD2. V dropped 5 bases and J dropped 1; count of bases not matched to a gene: 8. The CDR3 is made up of 15 amino acids. Germline V gene lookup returns CDR1 SGHTA and CDR2 FQGNSA. DNA of the CDR3: TGTGCCAGCAGCGAGCGGGACTGGCAATCCTACGAGCAGTACTTC. Translated, it gives CASSERDWQSYEQYF.

The sample holds a few counts of this clonotype. The rearrangement links TRBV29-1 to TRBJ1-1; 8 bases match TRBD1. CDR1 is SQVTM, CDR2 ANQGSEA, per germline. J lost 10 bases, V lost 1 base, and 14 bases had no gene match. This CDR3 has 15 residues. The CDR3 loop is CSVEADGQGPSGAFF. CDR3 DNA sequence: TGCAGCGTTGAAGCAGATGGACAGGGCCCTTCTGGAGCTTTCTTT.

This clonotype was found many times. The chain employs TRBV27 and TRBJ1-1, with D perhaps matching TRBD1 (6 bases). The CDR3 loop spans 15 amino acids. Germline V CDR1 and CDR2: MNHEY, SMNVEV (reference sequence). V lost 5 bases and J 3 bases, leaving 16 bases between the germline ends. CDR3 in DNA: TGTGCCAGCAGTGGAGGGGGACGGGGGCACACTGAAGCTTTCTTT. Its protein is CASSGGGRGHTEAFF.

The V and J genes are TRBV25-1 and TRBJ2-7; D unclear. CDR3 size: 17 residues. Germline lookup yields CDR1 MGHDK and CDR2 SYGVNS. V was shortened by 0 bases and J by 3 bases, with 18 bases between the two germline ends. CDR3 loop: CASSEYLSQKAYYEQYF. The CDR3 nucleotides read TGTGCCAGCAGTGAATACCTAAGCCAGAAAGCCTACTACGAGCAGTACTTC.

The genes are TRBV12-3 or TRBV12-4 and TRBJ2-5, with 10 bases aligning to TRBD2. Matching the DNA end better, TRBJ2-1 makes the J call doubtful. The CDR3 consists of 15 residues. The CDR3 nucleotides read TGTGCCAGCAGACCGCTAGCGGGAGAGTACAATGAGCAGTTCTTC. It yields the protein CASRPLAGEYNEQFF.

This clonotype has a handful of counts. The chain is built from TRBV5-4 and TRBJ1-6, with 12 bases aligning to TRBD1. This CDR3 contains 15 residues. Germline CDR1 reads SGHNT; CDR2 reads YYREEE (reference sequence). The J segment lost 6 bases and the V segment lost 3 bases, leaving 1 base of the junction unmatched. In DNA form, the CDR3 reads TGTGCCAGCAGCTGGGGACAGGGGGCTAATTCACCCCTCCACTTT. This codes for CASSWGQGANSPLHF.

This clonotype came up many times. This chain links TRBV7-2 with TRBJ1-3; D gene uncertain. The CDR3 loop spans 11 amino acids. V was trimmed by 5 bases and J by 9 bases, leaving 8 bases between them. Germline CDR1 and CDR2: SGHTA and FQGNSA. CDR3 amino acids: CASSLRGTIYF. CDR3 nucleotides: TGTGCCAGCAGCCTTCGTGGCACCATATATTTT.

This chain joins TRBV28 and TRBJ2-1; 9 nucleotides agree with TRBD2. The germline CDR1 and CDR2 sequences are MDHEN and SYDVKM. The CDR3 covers 16 residues. J gave up 9 bases and V 5 bases, and 14 bases lay outside the gene matches. The CDR3 DNA reads as TGTGCCAGCAGTCCTTCCGCTAGCGGGAATATGCTTGAGCAGTTCTTC. It translates to CASSPSASGNMLEQFF.